This T cell receptor beta chain was documented in a study of cytomegalovirus exposure and HLA in healthy donors. Overall study findings and caveats: Most TCR sequences were seen very rarely across donors, but some public TCRs occurred in many. The listing of 150 to 200 TCR beta chains classed them as cytomegalovirus-associated.

Primers included in the PCR were 60 Vbeta and 13 Jbeta primers. The repertoire was sequenced with immunoSEQ multiplex PCR; TCRdb's copy has only in-frame clones and lacks some. The top ten clones hold over 2% of a sample with around 150,000 clones, 80% of them seen once. CDR1 is MNHNS, CDR2 SASEGT, per germline. CDR3 length: 14 amino acids. J lost 6 bases, V lost 7 bases, and 9 bases had no gene match. This clone was observed a handful of times. Its antigen is unknown. The sequencing sample was made of PBMCs. The J gene is TRBJ1-5, the V gene TRBV6-1, with 7 bases lining up with TRBD1. This TCR derives from a man between 45 and 60 years old in good health and CMV-seronegative. This CDR3 reads CASNVRGGSQPQHF. The CDR3, as DNA: TGTGCCAGCAATGTGCGAGGGGGCAGTCAGCCCCAGCATTTT.